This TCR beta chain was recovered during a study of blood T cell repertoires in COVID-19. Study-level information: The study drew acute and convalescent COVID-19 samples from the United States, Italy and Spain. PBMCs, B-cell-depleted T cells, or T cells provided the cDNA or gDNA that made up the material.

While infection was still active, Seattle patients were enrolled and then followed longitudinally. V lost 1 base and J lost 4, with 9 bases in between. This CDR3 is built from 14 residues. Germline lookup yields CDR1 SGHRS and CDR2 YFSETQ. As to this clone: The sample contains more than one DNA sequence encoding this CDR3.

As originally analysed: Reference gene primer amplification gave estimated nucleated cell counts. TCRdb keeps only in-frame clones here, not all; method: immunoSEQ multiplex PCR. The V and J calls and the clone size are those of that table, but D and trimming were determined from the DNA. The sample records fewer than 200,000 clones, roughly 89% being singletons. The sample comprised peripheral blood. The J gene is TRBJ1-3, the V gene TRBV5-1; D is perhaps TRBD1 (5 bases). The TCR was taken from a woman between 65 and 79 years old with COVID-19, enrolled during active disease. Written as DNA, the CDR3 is TGCGCCAGCAGCTTGCAGGGTTCAGGAAACACCATATATTTT. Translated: CASSLQGSGNTIYF.